This T cell receptor beta chain derives from a study of beta chain features in type 1 diabetes. Regarding the study as a whole: In all four CD4+ subsets, TCRB CDR3 length was significantly, moderately reduced in type 1 diabetes.

Every bit of the isolated RNA underwent reverse transcription, so sequencing read expressed TCRB transcripts. The repertoire was sequenced with immunoSEQ multiplex PCR; TCRdb's copy has only in-frame clones and lacks some. The data show 52,000 or so clones, around half seen once. CDR3 length: 16 residues. V gave up 5 bases and J gave up 3 bases, with 20 bases separating them. Germline lookup yields CDR1 SGHTA and CDR2 FQGNSA. With respect to this clone: Its antigen remains unidentified. A much larger clone differs by one base, so this may be a read error. The sample contains more than one DNA sequence encoding this CDR3.

CD45RO/CCR7/CD25/CD127/CD95/CD27 staining was used to isolate CD4+ naive, central memory, regulatory and stem cell-like memory cells by sorting. This TCR derives from a woman aged 40 to 55 with type 1 diabetes. The sequenced sample consisted of Tregs from blood. This chain connects TRBV7-2 to TRBJ2-7; maybe TRBD1 (9 bases). CDR3 sequence reads: CASSPPGRDRDYEQYF. The CDR3, as DNA: TGTGCCAGCAGCCCACCCGGGAGGGACAGGGACTACGAGCAGTACTTC. The entire variable domain, with the rest obtained from reference TRBV7-2 and TRBJ2-7, is as follows: GAGVSQSPSNKVTEKGKDVELRCDPISGHTALYWYRQSLGQGLEFLIYFQGNSAPDKSGLPSDRFSAERTGGSVSTLTIQRTQQEDSAVYLCASSPPGRDRDYEQYFGPGTRLTVT.